This T cell receptor beta chain stems from a study of blood T cell repertoires in COVID-19 (dated by TCRdb to the early 2020s). About the investigation overall: Samples covering the acute and convalescent phases of COVID-19 were provided by collaborators in the United States, Italy and Spain. Where HLA class I and class II types were available, the types were taken from metadata supplied by the sample provider, not from assay-based typing. The material from the prospective study consisted of cDNA or gDNA derived from T cells, B-cell-depleted T cells, or PBMCs. Sample metadata almost always included a de-identified subject ID, COVID-19 status, age in years and sex. Samples came from the ongoing ImmuneRACE study (first 160 participants) plus 1,254 subjects from 6 global collaborators. The dataset comprised deeply sampled blood TCRbeta repertoires from subjects exposed to, actively infected with, or recovered from COVID-19. A freely available public database, intended as a resource for researchers studying the immune response to SARS-CoV-2, is where the repertoires were released. Study-wide conclusions, independent of this receptor: The quantity of clinical and demographic metadata differed by source and by participant and was supplied without curation.

The CDR1 and CDR2 encoded by the germline V gene (reference sequence) are LNHNV and YYDKDF. V and J are truncated by 0 bases and 2 bases respectively, leaving an intervening sequence of 11 bases. The CDR3 covers 15 residues, taking in both the cysteine and the phenylalanine. The only DNA kept is the CDR3, 45 bases in frame from the first base. Whole blood was collected in K2EDTA tubes by collaborating institutions according to the institutions' own protocols. For TCRbeta analysis, collaborators shipped samples in one of three forms: frozen whole blood, isolated PBMCs, or DNA extracted from either of those sample types. As to this clone: There is no known antigen for this receptor. Per-nucleotide qualities are absent, and no much larger clonotype sits a single base away.

TCRbeta CDR3 regions were amplified from genomic DNA using the immunoSEQ Assay, a bias-controlled multiplex PCR. Under the source paper's analysis protocol: Within the assay, amplification of reference gene primers was used to estimate how many nucleated cells each sample contained. To quantify the absolute abundance of each unique TCRbeta CDR3 rearrangement, sequence reads were collapsed and filtered. For each sample, productive Simpson clonality was calculated as the square root of Simpson's diversity index over productive rearrangements. This immuneACCESS table, as held by TCRdb, lists in-frame sequences with V and J called but not all clones. Of the missing ones, under half trace to an unresolved V gene in checked studies; the others have no known cause. V and J calls and clone size are those listed in that table; D and trimming were worked out from the DNA. Counted in this sample were about 87,000 clones; around 90% of them appeared once. Roughly 5.1% of the sample lies in the top ten.

This clonotype was obtained from a man aged 40-55 years with acute or convalescent COVID-19. The receptor chain draws on TRBV15 and TRBJ2-7; TRBD2 could be the D gene, as 6 bases match. The sequenced material came from peripheral blood. The DNA sequence is given as TGTGCCACCAGCAGAGATGGAGGGCCTGCCTACGAGCAGTACTTC. Its translation is CATSRDGGPAYEQYF.